This T cell receptor (beta chain) was identified in a study of blood T cell repertoires in COVID-19. For the study at large: Samples came from the United States, Italy and Spain, spanning acute and convalescent COVID-19.

The V gene's germline CDR1 is MNHNY and CDR2 SVGAGI (reference sequence). Trimming cost V 11 bases and J 3 bases; bases outside gene matches: 4. The CDR3 spans 12 residues. Authors' analysis steps: The authors estimated nucleated cell counts from reference gene primer amplification. This table comes from immunoSEQ multiplex PCR, and its TCRdb copy is limited to in-frame clones, with some not included. D and trimming were read from the DNA, whereas the V and J calls and clone size are those reported in that table. The sample has about 230,000 clones, approximately 80% seen once. The chain carries TRBV6-6 and TRBJ1-5; 7 bases match TRBD1. The origin of this receptor is a woman aged 40 to 49 who had recovered from COVID-19. The sample consisted of peripheral blood. The CDR3 sequence is CAATGDNQPQHF. Written as DNA, the CDR3 is TGTGCCGCTACAGGGGACAATCAGCCCCAGCATTTT.